Described below is a single T cell receptor (beta chain) sequence and its context. This CDR3 comprises 21 residues. The data were taken from a study of blood T cell repertoires in COVID-19. Study details: From T cells, B-cell-depleted T cells, or PBMCs came the material, which was cDNA or gDNA.

Original handling: The assay estimated nucleated cells by amplifying reference gene primers. Sequenced by immunoSEQ multiplex PCR; TCRdb stores in-frame clones only, minus some. V, J and clone size reflect that table, while D and trimming were determined from the DNA. The table has about 97,000 clones, 87% seen once; the top ten hold around 20%. The chain couples TRBV21-1 to TRBJ1-4; TRBD1 was called by the table and not checked on the DNA. TRBV21-1 is deemed a pseudogene. Material for sequencing was peripheral blood. The source of this sequence is a human donor in a cohort sampled during active COVID-19. The CDR3 coding sequence is TGTGCCAGCAGCAAAGCGCGTGGACAGAGGATAATTGGGGCTCTTAATGAAAAACTGTTTTTT. As protein: CASSKARGQRIIGALNEKLFF.